Below, 18 T cell receptor beta chains from the same sample are listed, as sequenced in a study of blood T cells in healthy people across ages. With a J-beta primer mix and a sample-barcoded 5' primer, a second PCR ran roughly 6 to 12 cycles. TCRdb re-analysed the 5' RACE reads in MiXCR, keeping a single row per CDR3 protein. The table has about 1.5 million distinct CDR3 sequences, approximately 42% seen once; the top ten hold about 3.8%. Source material: blood. Receptor source: a woman aged 18-35 years in good health.

The chain employs TRBV28 and TRBJ2-1; the D gene is possibly TRBD2 (7 bases). V lost 7 bases, J lost 5 bases, and 21 bases lay in between. CDR1 is MDHEN, CDR2 SYDVKM, per germline. The CDR3 totals 16 residues. For the CDR3, the DNA is TGTGCCAGCACCAGGGGAGTGGGACGGGGGGACAATGAGCAGTTCTTC. Its translation: CASTRGVGRGDNEQFF. Variable domain in full (rest from reference TRBV28 and TRBJ2-1): DVKVTQSSRYLVKRTGEKVFLECVQDMDHENMFWYRQDPGLGLRLIYFSYDVKMKEKGDIPEGYSVSREKKERFSLILESASTNQTSMYLCASTRGVGRGDNEQFFGPGTRLTVL.

In nucleotides, the CDR3 is TGCGCCAGCAGCCAAAAGGGGCTAGCGGCTACTAGCACAGATACGCAGTATTTT. This sequence encodes CASSQKGLAATSTDTQYF. The genes are TRBV4-1 and TRBJ2-3; 7 bases are shared with TRBD2. The CDR3 has 18 residues. Germline CDR1 reads MGHRA; CDR2 reads YSYEKL. Germline trimming cut 2 bases from V and 0 bases from J; bases unmatched to any gene: 11.

The chain combines TRBV5-1 with TRBJ1-2, with 9 bases aligning to TRBD1. Trimming cost V 0 bases and J 8 bases; bases outside gene matches: 2. Germline V gives CDR1 SGHRS, CDR2 YFSETQ. This CDR3 is 13 amino acids long. The CDR3 here is CASSLAGTGGYTF. The CDR3, as DNA: TGCGCCAGCAGCTTGGCCGGGACAGGGGGCTACACCTTC.

The rearrangement uses TRBV10-3 and TRBJ2-4; 9 positions agree with TRBD1. Germline assignment: CDR1 ENHRY and CDR2 SYGVKD. The CDR3 totals 18 residues. Unmatched junction bases numbered 10, after V lost 2 bases and J lost 2 bases. The CDR3 region is CAISERSDRGSTKNIQYF. CDR3 nucleotides: TGTGCCATCAGTGAGCGCTCGGACAGGGGATCTACCAAAAACATTCAGTACTTC.

This clonotype was detected a few times. This chain joins TRBV6-2 or TRBV6-3 and TRBJ2-7; either TRBD1 or TRBD2 may fit D (5 bases each). V was clipped by 7 bases and J by 0 bases, with 13 bases between them. The CDR3 totals 14 residues. In germline, CDR1 is MNHEY, CDR2 SVGEGT. CDR3: CASTLWGFSYEQYF. CDR3 sequence (DNA): TGTGCCAGCACTCTGTGGGGGTTCTCCTACGAGCAGTACTTC.

Details on this clonotype: At one of its ends the junction is not consistent with the germline gene, which may arise from a read error. J is TRBJ2-1 and V is TRBV6-5; D not resolved. CDR1 is MNHEY, CDR2 SVGAGI, per germline. This CDR3 is 16 amino acids long. CDR3: CTSPIVGCFSYNEQFF. In DNA, the CDR3 is TGTACCAGCCCTATAGTCGGATGCTTCTCCTACAATGAGCAGTTCTTC.

This chain joins TRBV4-3 and TRBJ2-7; 7 nucleotides line up with TRBD2. The germline V gene encodes CDR1 LGHNA and CDR2 YSLEER. The CDR3 runs to 15 residues. V dropped 1 base and J dropped 5; count of bases not matched to a gene: 8. The CDR3 sequence: CASSQVGAGVNEQYF. The CDR3 DNA reads as TGCGCCAGCAGCCAAGTTGGCGCGGGAGTGAACGAGCAGTACTTC.

The chain links TRBV20-1 to TRBJ2-7, with 8 nucleotides matching TRBD2. There are 14 residues in the CDR3. The J segment lost 1 base and the V segment lost 2 bases, leaving 4 bases of the junction unmatched. From germline, CDR1 is DFQATT and CDR2 SNEGSKA (reference sequence). DNA of the CDR3: TGCAGTGCTAGAAGTAGCGGGGCATCCTACGAGCAGTACTTC. Translation: CSARSSGASYEQYF.

This clonotype occurred once. The chain combines TRBV20-1 with TRBJ1-2, with D perhaps matching TRBD1 (6 bases). This CDR3 contains 13 residues. CDR1 and CDR2 from the germline V gene are DFQATT and SNEGSKA (reference sequence). V shed 0 bases and J shed 6 bases, with 11 bases lying between them. The CDR3 nucleotides are TGCAGTGCTAGAGATTGGGCAGGGGATGGCTACACCTTC. It encodes CSARDWAGDGYTF.

The chain combines TRBV7-2 with TRBJ1-6; D is undetermined. There are 18 residues in the CDR3. V dropped 6 bases and J dropped 0 bases, with 18 bases sitting between them. Germline CDR1 reads SGHTA; CDR2 reads FQGNSA. The CDR3 region has the DNA TGTGCCAGCAGTCCCCGAGCCGCCAGTGTCTCCTATAATTCACCCCTCCACTTT. This gives the protein CASSPRAASVSYNSPLHF.

This clonotype was picked up many times. The chain recombines TRBV29-1 with TRBJ2-3; D may be TRBD1 (6 bases). Germline CDR1 reads SQVTM; CDR2 reads ANQGSEA. The CDR3 sequence is 14 residues long. V was cut by 6 bases and J by 6 bases, with 19 bases left in between. As DNA, the CDR3 is TGCAGCGTCCGTACAGGGATGGCTTTGGATACGCAGTATTTT. This sequence encodes CSVRTGMALDTQYF.

V usage is TRBV20-1 and J usage is TRBJ2-7, with TRBD1 matching 9 bases. The trim removed 3 bases at V and 5 bases at J, leaving 8 bases unmatched. The CDR3 runs 14 residues. Germline lookup yields CDR1 DFQATT and CDR2 SNEGSKA (reference sequence). The CDR3 region is CSARGDREINEQYF. CDR3 bases: TGCAGTGCTAGGGGGGACAGGGAAATAAACGAGCAGTACTTC.

Only a few counts were recorded for this clonotype. The rearrangement uses TRBV2 and TRBJ2-3; TRBD2 matches 9 bases. V shed 6 bases, J shed 0 bases, and the junction held 4 bases outside the gene matches. Germline lookup yields CDR1 SNHLY and CDR2 FYNNEI. This CDR3 spans 15 amino acids. This CDR3 is CASRRLAASTDTQYF. Written as DNA, the CDR3 is TGTGCCAGCAGGAGACTAGCGGCGAGCACAGATACGCAGTATTTT.

The gene calls are TRBV7-9 and TRBJ2-3; D remains ambiguous. The CDR3 is made up of 14 amino acids. Germline values: CDR1 SEHNR, CDR2 FQNEAQ (reference sequence). The V gene lost 7 bases and the J gene lost 4 bases, with 15 bases spanning the gap. The CDR3 coding sequence is TGTGCCAGCACCCTAAACTCAGGCCCAGATACGCAGTATTTT. It yields the protein CASTLNSGPDTQYF.

The chain combines TRBV13 with TRBJ2-7; TRBD2 agrees at 12 bases. V gave up 3 bases and J gave up 7 bases; unmatched junction bases: 16. Germline V CDR1 and CDR2: PRHDT, FYEKMQ (reference sequence). This CDR3 contains 18 residues. CDR3 DNA: TGTGCCAGCAGCTTTCTAGCGGGAGGGGGAGGGGCCTACAATGAGCAGTACTTC. This translates into CASSFLAGGGGAYNEQYF.

This clonotype was observed a handful of times. This chain connects TRBV20-1 to TRBJ2-1, with 10 nucleotides matching TRBD2. Germline V lookup: CDR1 DFQATT, CDR2 SNEGSKA (reference sequence). CDR3 length: 15 residues. After removal of 1 base from V and 3 bases from J, the junction contained 3 bases not matched to a gene. Here the CDR3 reads CSARVASGSYNEQFF. CDR3 DNA sequence: TGCAGTGCTAGAGTTGCTAGCGGGAGCTACAATGAGCAGTTCTTC.

This chain uses TRBV29-1 with TRBJ2-3; 8 bases match TRBD1. CDR1 and CDR2 from the germline V gene are SQVTM and ANQGSEA. With V trimmed by 4 bases and J by 4 bases, 4 bases remained unmatched. The CDR3 is 13 residues long. The CDR3 is CSVGTGLSDTQYF. DNA of the CDR3: TGCAGCGTTGGGACAGGGCTCTCAGATACGCAGTATTTT.

On this clonotype itself: Its ends do not fully match the called genes, so a read error is possible. The rearrangement links TRBV7-8 to TRBJ2-1, with 7 bases that match TRBD2. CDR3 length equals 15 residues. Germline CDR1 and CDR2: SGHVS and FQNEAQ. CDR3 sequence: CASSLESGAYNGQFF. The CDR3, as DNA: TGTGCCAGCAGCTTAGAAAGCGGGGCTTACAATGGGCAGTTCTTC.